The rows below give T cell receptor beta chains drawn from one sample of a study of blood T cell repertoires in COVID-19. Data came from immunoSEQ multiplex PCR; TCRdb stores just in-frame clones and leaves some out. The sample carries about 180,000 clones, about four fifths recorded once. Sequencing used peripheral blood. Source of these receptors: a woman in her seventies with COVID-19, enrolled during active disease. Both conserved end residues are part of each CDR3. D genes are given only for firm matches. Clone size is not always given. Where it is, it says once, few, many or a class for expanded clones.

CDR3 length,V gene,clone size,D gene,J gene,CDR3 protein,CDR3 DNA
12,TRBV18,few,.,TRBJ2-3,CASSPSADTQYF,TGTGCCAGCTCACCGTCTGCAGATACGCAGTATTTT
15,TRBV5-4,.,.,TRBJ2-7,CASSLGRRGLDEQYF,TGTGCCAGCAGCTTGGGAAGACGTGGCCTAGACGAGCAGTACTTC
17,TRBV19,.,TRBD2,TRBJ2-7,CASSIDVLAGGPYEQYF,TGTGCCAGTAGTATAGACGTGCTAGCGGGAGGGCCCTACGAGCAGTACTTC
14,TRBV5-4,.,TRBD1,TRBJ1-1,CASSFYRDSTEAFF,TGTGCCAGCAGCTTCTACCGGGACAGCACTGAAGCTTTCTTT
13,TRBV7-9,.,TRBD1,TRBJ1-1,CASGTGSYTEAFF,TGTGCCAGCGGGACAGGGTCGTACACTGAAGCTTTCTTT
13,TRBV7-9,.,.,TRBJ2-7,CASSLRTHYEQYF,TGTGCCAGCAGCTTGAGGACACACTACGAGCAGTACTTC
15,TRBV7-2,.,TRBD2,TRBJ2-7,CASSVTPGLITEQYF,TGTGCCAGCAGCGTCACACCGGGACTAATAACCGAGCAGTACTTC
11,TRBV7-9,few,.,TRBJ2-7,CASSLGDEQYF,TGTGCCAGCAGCTTAGGAGACGAGCAGTACTTC
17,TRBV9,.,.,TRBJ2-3,CASSAAPDGASTDTQYF,TGTGCCAGCAGCGCAGCACCCGACGGAGCAAGCACAGATACGCAGTATTTT
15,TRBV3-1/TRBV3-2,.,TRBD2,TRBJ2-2,CASSQGSGIVGELFF,TGTGCCAGCAGCCAAGGTAGCGGGATTGTCGGGGAGCTGTTTTTT
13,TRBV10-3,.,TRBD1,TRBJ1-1,CAIRGQDLGEAFF,TGTGCCATCAGAGGACAGGATTTAGGGGAAGCTTTCTTT
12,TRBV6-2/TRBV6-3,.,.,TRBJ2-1,CASSYTSMEQFF,TGTGCCAGCAGTTATACTAGCATGGAGCAGTTCTTC
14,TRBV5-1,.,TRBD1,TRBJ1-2,CASSGQGAGGGYTF,TGCGCCAGCAGTGGGCAGGGGGCAGGTGGCGGCTACACCTTC
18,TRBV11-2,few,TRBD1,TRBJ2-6,CASSSALQGASGANVLTF,TGTGCCAGCAGCTCAGCCTTGCAGGGGGCGTCTGGGGCCAACGTCCTGACTTTC
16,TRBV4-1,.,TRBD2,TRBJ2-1,CASSQDAGARYNEQFF,TGCGCCAGCAGCCAAGATGCGGGAGCGCGCTACAATGAGCAGTTCTTC
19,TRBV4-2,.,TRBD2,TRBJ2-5,CASSLTIAGGSRGQETQYF,TGTGCCAGCAGCCTAACTATAGCGGGAGGGTCCAGGGGTCAAGAGACCCAGTACTTC
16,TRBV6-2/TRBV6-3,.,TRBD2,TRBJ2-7,CASSYSYREASYEQYF,TGTGCCAGCAGTTACTCGTACCGGGAGGCCTCCTACGAGCAGTACTTC
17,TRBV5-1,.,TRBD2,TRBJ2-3,CASSLGTRRESPDTQYF,TGCGCCAGCAGCTTGGGGACTAGGAGGGAGTCTCCAGATACGCAGTATTTT
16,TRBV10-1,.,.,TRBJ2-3,CASSEGALAGTDTQYF,TGCGCCAGCAGTGAAGGGGCCTTGGCGGGCACAGATACGCAGTATTTT
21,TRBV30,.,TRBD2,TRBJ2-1,CAWSVKITGTSGRSQYNEQFF,TGTGCCTGGAGTGTAAAAATTACAGGGACTAGCGGGAGGTCACAATACAATGAGCAGTTCTTC
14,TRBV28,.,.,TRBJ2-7,CASERTLGPYEQYF,TGTGCCAGCGAGCGGACCTTAGGGCCCTACGAGCAGTACTTC
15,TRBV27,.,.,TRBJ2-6,CASSRQTSGANVLTF,TGTGCCAGCAGTCGACAGACCTCTGGGGCCAACGTCCTGACTTTC
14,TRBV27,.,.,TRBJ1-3,CASSSGRTGNTIYF,TGTGCCAGCAGTTCAGGGCGGACTGGAAACACCATATATTTT
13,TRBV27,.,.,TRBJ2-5,CASSLQGRETQYF,TGTGCCAGCAGTTTACAGGGGCGGGAGACCCAGTACTTC
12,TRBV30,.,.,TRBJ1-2,CAHWGFKSGYTF,TGTGCCCATTGGGGCTTTAAGAGCGGCTACACCTTC
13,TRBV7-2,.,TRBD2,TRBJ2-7,CASSQSGSYEQYF,TGTGCCAGCAGCCAAAGCGGGAGCTACGAGCAGTACTTC
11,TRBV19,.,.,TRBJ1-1,CATSGGTEAFF,TGTGCCACCTCTGGAGGGACTGAAGCTTTCTTT
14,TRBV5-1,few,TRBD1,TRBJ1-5,CASSEGQSNQPQHF,TGCGCCAGCAGCGAGGGACAGAGCAATCAGCCCCAGCATTTT
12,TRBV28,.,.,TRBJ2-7,CASSQQGYEQYF,TGTGCCAGCAGCCAACAGGGATACGAGCAGTACTTC
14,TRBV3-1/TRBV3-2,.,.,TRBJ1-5,CASSQRGFGQPQHF,TGTGCCAGCAGCCAACGGGGGTTCGGTCAGCCCCAGCATTTT
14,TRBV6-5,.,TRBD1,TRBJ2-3,CASRPGQVTDTQYF,TGTGCCAGCAGGCCGGGACAGGTCACAGATACGCAGTATTTT
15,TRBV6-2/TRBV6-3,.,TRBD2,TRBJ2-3,CASSSRRESVTTQYF,TGTGCCAGCAGTTCTAGGCGGGAGAGTGTGACTACGCAGTATTTT
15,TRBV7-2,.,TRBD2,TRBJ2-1,CASSLARLAGDEQFF,TGTGCCAGCAGCTTAGCGCGCCTAGCGGGAGATGAGCAGTTCTTC
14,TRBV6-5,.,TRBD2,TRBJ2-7,CASSYSRLAGEQYF,TGTGCCAGCAGTTACTCTAGACTAGCGGGAGAACAGTACTTC
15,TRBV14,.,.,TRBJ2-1,CASSQDDLRYNEQFF,TGTGCCAGCAGCCAAGACGACTTAAGGTACAATGAGCAGTTCTTC
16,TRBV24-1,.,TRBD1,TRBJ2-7,CATSDPGQGADYEQYF,TGTGCCACCTCGGACCCCGGACAGGGGGCGGACTACGAGCAGTACTTC
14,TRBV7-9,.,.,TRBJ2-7,CASSVGGGSNEQYF,TGTGCCAGCAGCGTCGGGGGTGGATCGAACGAGCAGTACTTC
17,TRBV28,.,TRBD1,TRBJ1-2,CASSSDRGLPPSYGYTF,TGTGCCAGCAGTTCGGACAGGGGGCTTCCCCCTAGCTATGGCTACACCTTC
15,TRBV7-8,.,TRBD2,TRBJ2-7,CASSLTGLAGVEQYF,TGTGCCAGCAGCCTGACGGGACTAGCGGGAGTCGAGCAGTACTTC
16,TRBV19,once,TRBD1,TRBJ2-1,CASSIGAGGILHEQFF,TGTGCCAGTAGTATAGGGGCAGGGGGTATTTTACATGAGCAGTTCTTC
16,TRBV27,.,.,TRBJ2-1,CASSFLATSRGNEQFF,TGTGCCAGCAGTTTTCTAGCGACTTCTCGGGGGAATGAGCAGTTCTTC
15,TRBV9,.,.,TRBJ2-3,CASSVGTLNVDTQYF,TGTGCCAGCAGCGTCGGGACTCTGAATGTAGATACGCAGTATTTT
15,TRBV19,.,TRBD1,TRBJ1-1,CASSTLDRANTEAFF,TGTGCCAGTAGTACCCTCGACAGGGCGAACACTGAAGCTTTCTTT
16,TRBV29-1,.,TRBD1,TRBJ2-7,CSVEEGRTGRRNEQYF,TGCAGCGTTGAAGAAGGGAGGACAGGGAGGAGGAACGAGCAGTACTTC
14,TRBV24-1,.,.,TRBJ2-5,CATSDSQGRETQYF,TGTGCCACCAGTGACTCTCAGGGGCGGGAGACCCAGTACTTC
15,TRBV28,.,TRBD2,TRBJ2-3,CASSSQAREGGTQYF,TGTGCCAGCAGTTCTCAAGCGCGGGAGGGGGGGACGCAGTATTTT
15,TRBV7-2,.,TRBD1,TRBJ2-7,CASRPDRGETYEQYF,TGTGCCAGCAGACCTGACAGGGGGGAAACCTACGAGCAGTACTTC
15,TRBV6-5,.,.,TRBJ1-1,CASRAPGGAGTEAFF,TGTGCCAGCAGGGCACCGGGGGGCGCGGGCACTGAAGCTTTCTTT
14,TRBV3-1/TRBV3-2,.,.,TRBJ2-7,CASSRGTFTYEQYF,TGTGCCAGCAGCCGAGGGACATTTACCTACGAGCAGTACTTC
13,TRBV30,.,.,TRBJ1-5,CAWSAGSNQPQHF,TGTGCCTGGAGTGCCGGTAGCAATCAGCCCCAGCATTTT
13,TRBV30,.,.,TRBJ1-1,CAWSVQVNTEAFF,TGTGCCTGGAGTGTACAAGTGAACACTGAAGCTTTCTTT
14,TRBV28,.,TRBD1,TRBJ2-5,CASSLGQGIKTQYF,TGTGCCAGCAGTCTCGGACAGGGAATTAAGACCCAGTACTTC